This T cell receptor (beta chain) was sequenced for a study of siplizumab effects on memory and regulatory T cells. TCRdb's table, derived via immunoSEQ multiplex PCR, lists solely in-frame clones and lacks some. This table has about 52,000 clones, less than 98% appearing once. CDR1 and CDR2 from the germline V gene are MDHEN and SYDVKM. The length of the CDR3 is 16 residues. The germline V and J ends were trimmed by 2 bases and 6 bases, with 18 bases remaining between them. This chain joins TRBV28 and TRBJ2-3; D may correspond to TRBD1 or TRBD2 (5 bases each). The sample comprised naive CD4+ T cells sorted from blood. The sequence derives from a human donor in good health. The CDR3 nucleotides read TGTGCCAGCAGTTTAGAGAGGTTTGGGGGTCGGGATACGCAGTATTTT. This gives the protein CASSLERFGGRDTQYF.